The 16 T cell receptor beta chains listed next were all sequenced from one sample in a study of persistence of HIV-infected CD4 T cells. Nonspecific anti-CD3/anti-CD28 bead stimulation represents the broad CD4+ T cell repertoire. Sorting of responding CD4+ T cells relied on upregulated CD40 ligand together with CD69. The libraries were made with immunoSEQ version 4 in survey mode. Clones were sequenced by immunoSEQ multiplex PCR, and TCRdb holds only the in-frame ones, with some missing. The sample consists of about 51,000 clones, around 90% of them appearing once. Their target antigens are unknown. This sample comprised CD4+ T cells sorted from PBMCs after approximately 19-hour stimulation, obtained from a patient who received antiretroviral therapy. Receptors originate from an adult woman with HIV who was CMV-seropositive.

This chain joins TRBV24-1 and TRBJ2-2; a weak D match, TRBD2 (6 bases). This CDR3 has 15 residues. The germline CDR1 and CDR2 sequences are KGHDR and SFDVKD. The ends were cut back, 5 bases at V and 4 bases at J, with 13 bases in the middle. In nucleotides, the CDR3 is TGTGCCACCAGTGCCTGGGAGGCACGCACCGGGGAGCTGTTTTTT. Amino acid sequence: CATSAWEARTGELFF.

The chain couples TRBV21-1 to TRBJ2-7. TRBV21-1 is labeled a pseudogene. CDR3 length equals 15 residues. The CDR3 loop reads CASMAPPPPIYEQYF. CDR3 sequence (DNA): TGTGCCAGCATGGCCCCACCCCCACCTATCTACGAGCAGTACTTC.

The chain links TRBV7-9 to TRBJ1-1; D not certain. V lost 0 bases and J lost 2, with 13 bases in between. The germline V gene has CDR1 SEHNR and CDR2 FQNEAQ (reference sequence). The CDR3 has 16 residues. CDR3 loop: CASSLARSTANTEAFF. The CDR3, as DNA: TGTGCCAGCAGCTTAGCGCGGAGCACAGCAAACACTGAAGCTTTCTTT. Variable domain in full (rest from reference TRBV7-9 and TRBJ1-1): DTGVSQNPRHKITKRGQNVTFRCDPISEHNRLYWYRQTLGQGPEFLTYFQNEAQLEKSRLLSDRFSAERPKGSFSTLEIQRTEQGDSAMYLCASSLARSTANTEAFFGQGTRLTVV.

The V gene is TRBV2, the J gene TRBJ2-1; 13 bases line up with TRBD2. V was pared by 7 bases and J by 4 bases, with 4 bases of the junction left unmatched. The germline V gene encodes CDR1 SNHLY and CDR2 FYNNEI. The CDR3 totals 15 residues. This CDR3 is CASNWGLAGYNEQFF. The CDR3 region has the DNA TGTGCCAGCAATTGGGGACTAGCGGGATACAATGAGCAGTTCTTC.

The sample holds one count of this clone. V usage is TRBV10-3 and J usage is TRBJ2-7; 10 positions match TRBD2. Per the germline V gene, CDR1 is ENHRY and CDR2 is SYGVKD. This CDR3 region has 17 residues. V lost 3 bases to trimming and J lost 1 base; unmatched junction nucleotides: 9. CDR3 DNA sequence: TGTGCCATCAGTGAAGGGTCGGGACTAGCGATATCCTACGAGCAGTACTTC. This sequence encodes CAISEGSGLAISYEQYF.

The chain combines TRBV5-1 with TRBJ1-1; 10 bases map to TRBD1. The CDR3 contains 17 residues. CDR1 and CDR2 from the germline V gene are SGHRS and YFSETQ. The trim removed 3 bases at V and 1 base at J, leaving 9 bases unmatched. CDR3 region: CASSSRDRGPPNTEAFF. The CDR3 DNA is TGCGCCAGCAGCTCCCGGGACAGGGGACCCCCGAACACTGAAGCTTTCTTT.

This clone came up a few times. This CDR3 is CASSPRGGLMNTEAFF. The CDR3 DNA sequence: TGTGCCAGCAGCCCCCGGGGGGGTTTAATGAACACTGAAGCTTTCTTT. The chain combines TRBV5-4 with TRBJ1-1, with D possibly TRBD1 on 5 matching bases. CDR1 and CDR2 from the germline V gene are SGHNT and YYREEE (reference sequence). This CDR3 has 16 amino acids. Trimming stripped 4 bases from V and 0 bases from J, with 16 bases between.

The chain employs TRBV24-1 and TRBJ2-3, with 13 bases fitting TRBD2. Per germline, CDR1 KGHDR and CDR2 SFDVKD. The CDR3 runs 17 residues. V shed 3 bases, J shed 5 bases, and the junction held 7 bases outside the gene matches. CDR3 sequence: CATSDDTSGGALDTQYF. CDR3 coding DNA: TGTGCCACCAGTGATGATACTAGCGGGGGGGCGTTAGATACGCAGTATTTT.

This chain connects TRBV6-4 to TRBJ2-7; D is ambiguous. Germline V gene data show CDR1 as MRHNA and CDR2 as SNTAGT. This CDR3 region has 15 residues. The V end lost 3 bases, the J end lost 0 bases, and 12 bases lay between the germline ends. The CDR3 nucleotides read TGTGCCAGCAGTGAGGGCAGGAAACCCTCCTACGAGCAGTACTTC. Translating it yields CASSEGRKPSYEQYF.

This clone turned up a few times. The gene calls are TRBV12-3 or TRBV12-4 and TRBJ1-2; no reliable D call. The V end was cut by 6 bases, the J end by 8 bases, with 16 bases between. The CDR3 length is 13 residues. CDR3 nucleotide sequence: TGTGCCAGCAGCTCCGGAAAAAAGGAGGGCTACACCTTC. Translated, it gives CASSSGKKEGYTF.

The V and J genes are TRBV30 and TRBJ2-2; the D is unclear. The CDR3 sequence is 13 residues long. Germline CDR1 reads GTSNPN; CDR2 reads SVGIG (reference sequence). Trimming shortened V by 2 bases and J by 4 bases, and 8 bases separated the two germline ends. The CDR3 DNA sequence: TGTGCCTGGAGTAGGCTTACCACCGGGGAGCTGTTTTTT. Translation: CAWSRLTTGELFF. The full variable domain, completed using reference TRBV30 and TRBJ2-2, is SQTIHQWPATLVQPVGSPLSLECTVEGTSNPNLYWYRQAAGRGLQLLFYSVGIGQISSEVPQNLSASRPQDRQFILSSKKLLLSDSGFYLCAWSRLTTGELFFGEGSRLTVL.

This chain uses TRBV3-1 (or the pseudogene TRBV3-2) with TRBJ1-2; D might be TRBD1 (5 bases). In germline, CDR1 is LGHDT, CDR2 YNNKEL (reference sequence). V dropped 8 bases and J dropped 6 bases, with 13 bases sitting between them. The CDR3 is 12 amino acids. Here the CDR3 reads CASGRQGHGYTF. CDR3 DNA sequence: TGTGCCAGCGGTCGGCAGGGCCATGGCTACACCTTC.

V usage is TRBV6-2 or TRBV6-3 and J usage is TRBJ2-1; 8 nucleotides agree with TRBD1. The CDR3 extends over 14 amino acids. CDR1 MNHEY and CDR2 SVGEGT come from the germline V gene. Unmatched junction bases numbered 3, after V lost 2 bases and J lost 6 bases. The chain's CDR3 is CASSYVGTGNEQFF. The CDR3 nucleotides are TGTGCCAGCAGTTACGTGGGGACAGGCAATGAGCAGTTCTTC.

This chain joins TRBV18 and TRBJ1-6; D remains ambiguous. The V end lost 0 bases, the J end lost 5 bases, and 14 bases lay between the germline ends. This CDR3 spans 17 amino acids. CDR1 is KGHSH, CDR2 LQKENI, per germline. Here the CDR3 reads CASSPPFSGRNNSPLHF. The CDR3 nucleotides are TGTGCCAGCTCACCACCGTTTTCTGGGAGAAATAATTCACCCCTCCACTTT.

This clone has just one count. The V and J genes are TRBV5-8 and TRBJ1-5, with 8 bases lining up with TRBD1. V shed 2 bases and J 4 bases; nucleotides not matched to a gene: 2. This CDR3 comprises 14 residues. Germline V CDR1 and CDR2: SGHTS, YDEGEE. The CDR3 spells CASSFRQGNQPQHF. The DNA for the CDR3 is TGTGCCAGCAGCTTCAGACAGGGGAATCAGCCCCAGCATTTT. Full variable domain (remainder filled in from reference TRBV5-8 and TRBJ1-5): EAGVTQSPTHLIKTRGQQATLRCSPISGHTSVYWYQQALGLGLQFLLWYDEGEERNRGNFPPRFSGRQFPNYSSELNVNALELEDSALYLCASSFRQGNQPQHFGDGTRLSIL.

This chain uses TRBV28 with TRBJ1-3; 11 positions match TRBD1. Trimming took 3 bases from V and 1 from J; bases not matched to a gene: 8. Germline V gene data show CDR1 as MDHEN and CDR2 as SYDVKM. The CDR3 has 18 amino acids. CDR3 in DNA: TGTGCCAGCAGTTTCGGGACAGGGGGACTCCCTTCTGGAAACACCATATATTTT. Protein: CASSFGTGGLPSGNTIYF.